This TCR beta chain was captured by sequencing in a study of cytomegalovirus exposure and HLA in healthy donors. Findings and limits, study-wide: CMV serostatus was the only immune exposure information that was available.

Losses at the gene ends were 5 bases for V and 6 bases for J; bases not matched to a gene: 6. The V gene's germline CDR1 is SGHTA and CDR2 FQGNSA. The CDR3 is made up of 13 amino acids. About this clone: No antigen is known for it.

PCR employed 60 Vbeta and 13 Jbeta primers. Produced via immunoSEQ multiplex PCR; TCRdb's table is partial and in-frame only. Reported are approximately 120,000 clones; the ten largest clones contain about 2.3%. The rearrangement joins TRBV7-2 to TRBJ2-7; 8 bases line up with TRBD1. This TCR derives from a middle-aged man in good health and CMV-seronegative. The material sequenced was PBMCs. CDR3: CASSTMTGVEQYF. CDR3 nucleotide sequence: TGTGCCAGCAGCACTATGACAGGGGTCGAGCAGTACTTC.